One sample yielded the 10 T cell receptor beta chains listed below, sequenced in a study of T cells in Graves' hyperthyroidism and ophthalmopathy. RNA transcripts gave rise to amplified TCR beta CDR3 regions. RT-PCR in the first round (using the HTBI primer set) targeted the TCR CDR3. TCRdb analysed the multiplex PCR reads with MiXCR anew, one entry per CDR3 protein. The data hold 800,000 or so distinct CDR3 sequences, with approximately 40% observed a single time. The sequenced material came from blood. Receptors originate from a man between 18 and 29 years old with Graves' hyperthyroidism.

This clonotype turned up a few times. The junction shows a germline mismatch at one end, possibly a read error. This rearrangement joins TRBV7-7 to TRBJ2-5; D not certain. The CDR3 is 14 amino acids. Per germline, CDR1 SSHAT and CDR2 FNYEAQ (reference sequence). The CDR3, as DNA: TGTGCTAGCAGCTTAAGGCCCGGCGAAGAGACCCAGTACTTC. Translated: CASSLRPGEETQYF.

This clonotype was detected ten times or more. The V gene is TRBV7-8, the J gene TRBJ2-7, with 7 bases aligning to TRBD1. CDR1 and CDR2 (germline): SGHVS, FQNEAQ. The CDR3 loop spans 14 amino acids. V dropped 5 bases and J dropped 2; count of bases not matched to a gene: 6. The CDR3 is CASSPHGTAYEQYF. The CDR3 region has the DNA TGTGCCAGCAGCCCCCACGGGACAGCCTACGAGCAGTACTTC. The full variable domain, rest sourced from reference TRBV7-8 and TRBJ2-7, is GAGVSQSPRYKVAKRGQDVALRCDPISGHVSLFWYQQALGQGPEFLTYFQNEAQLDKSGLPSDRFFAERPEGSVSTLKIQRTQQEDSAVYLCASSPHGTAYEQYFGPGTRLTVT.

The J gene is TRBJ2-7, the V gene TRBV5-1, with D possibly being TRBD2 (6 bases). Germline CDR1 is SGHRS and CDR2 is YFSETQ. The CDR3 loop spans 16 amino acids. Trimming shortened V by 0 bases and J by 0 bases, and 13 bases separated the two germline ends. This CDR3 reads CASSLERGFSSYEQYF. CDR3 nucleotides: TGCGCCAGCAGCTTGGAACGGGGGTTTAGCTCCTACGAGCAGTACTTC.

J is TRBJ2-5 and V is TRBV6-5, with TRBD2 as a possible D gene (5 bases). Germline V gives CDR1 MNHEY, CDR2 SVGAGI. Deletions cut 0 bases from V and 2 bases from J, with 10 bases between. The CDR3 length is 15 residues. The DNA for the CDR3 is TGTGCCAGCAGTTACTCAGGAGGTTGGCAAGAGACCCAGTACTTC. This sequence encodes CASSYSGGWQETQYF.

This clonotype has at least ten counts. The chain has TRBV19 and TRBJ1-4, with TRBD1 identical over 7 bases. CDR3 size: 13 residues. The trim removed 8 bases at V and 8 bases at J, leaving 8 bases unmatched. Germline CDR1 reads LNHDA; CDR2 reads SQIVND (reference sequence). The CDR3 here is CASSDRAGEKLFF. The CDR3, as DNA: TGTGCCAGTTCCGACAGGGCGGGCGAAAAACTGTTTTTT.

The rearrangement uses TRBV19 and TRBJ2-7; D may be TRBD1 or TRBD2 (5 bases each). Trimming took off 2 bases at V and 5 bases at J, with 13 bases between the two ends. This CDR3 comprises 14 residues. The germline V gene encodes CDR1 LNHDA and CDR2 SQIVND (reference sequence). Here the CDR3 reads CASSITGATDEQYF. CDR3 bases: TGTGCCAGTAGTATAACCGGGGCTACGGACGAGCAGTACTTC.

This clonotype appeared many times. The chain links TRBV20-1 to TRBJ2-7, with D tentatively TRBD1 (6 bases). The CDR3 totals 15 residues. Germline V gene data show CDR1 as DFQATT and CDR2 as SNEGSKA (reference sequence). The V and J ends lost 1 base and 6 bases respectively, with 19 bases between them. CDR3 sequence: CSARASGTRGLEQYF. The CDR3, as DNA: TGCAGTGCTAGAGCTTCCGGGACACGAGGACTCGAGCAGTACTTC.

This clonotype was picked up a small number of times. A junction boundary mismatches the germline segment, possibly from a read error. This chain links TRBV7-9 with TRBJ2-7, with D perhaps matching TRBD1 or TRBD2 (6 bases each). The CDR3 spans 13 residues. Per the germline V gene, CDR1 is SEHNR and CDR2 is FQNEAQ (reference sequence). CDR3 in DNA: TGTGCCAGCAGCGTAGGGGGGTCCTCCGAGCAGTACTTC. Translating gives CASSVGGSSEQYF.

Comments on this clonotype: At one boundary the junction diverges from the germline segment, which might be a read error. The J gene is TRBJ1-6, the V gene TRBV5-5, with a possible D match to TRBD1 (6 bases). CDR3 length equals 15 residues. Germline values: CDR1 SGHKS, CDR2 YYEKEE (reference sequence). CDR3 bases: TGTGCCAGCACCTTGGGGGGCAGGGGTAATTCACCCCTCCACTTT. Translating it yields CASTLGGRGNSPLHF. The full variable domain, completed using reference TRBV5-5 and TRBJ1-6, is DAGVTQSPTHLIKTRGQQVTLRCSPISGHKSVSWYQQVLGQGPQFIFQYYEKEERGRGNFPDRFSARQFPNYSSELNVNALLLGDSALYLCASTLGGRGNSPLHFGNGTRLTVT.

The V and J genes are TRBV25-1 and TRBJ1-1, with D perhaps matching TRBD1 (6 bases). Trimming stripped 1 base from V and 5 bases from J, with 17 bases between. The CDR3 spans 16 residues. In germline, CDR1 is MGHDK, CDR2 SYGVNS. Written as DNA, the CDR3 is TGTGCCAGCAGTGAATCAGGTCCTACAGGGTGGACTGAAGCTTTCTTT. It encodes CASSESGPTGWTEAFF. Combining the CDR3 with reference TRBV25-1 and TRBJ1-1 gives the whole variable domain EADIYQTPRYLVIGTGKKITLECSQTMGHDKMYWYQQDPGMELHLIHYSYGVNSTEKGDLSSESTVSRIRTEHFPLTLESARPSHTSQYLCASSESGPTGWTEAFFGQGTRLTVV.